One sample yielded the 22 T cell receptor beta chains listed below, sequenced in a study of OX40 agonist ivuxolimab in advanced cancers. The assay was immunoSEQ multiplex PCR, and TCRdb's table has in-frame clones only and misses some. The table records some 75,000 clones, 84% of them present only once. The specimen was CD4+ or CD8+ T cells sorted from blood, collected in a trial of the OX40 agonist ivuxolimab. Every receptor here comes from an adult with an advanced solid tumor such as melanoma, head and neck, liver or kidney cancer.

This clone appeared once. The junction and the germline gene differ at one end; a read error may be behind it. This chain connects TRBV9 to TRBJ2-7; 7 positions agree with TRBD1. CDR1 SGDLS and CDR2 YYNGEE come from the germline V gene. CDR3 length: 15 residues. CDR3 region: CASSVAPTGIHEQHF. CDR3 in DNA: TGTGCCAGCAGCGTAGCCCCGACAGGGATTCACGAGCAGCACTTC.

V and J are TRBV2 and TRBJ1-2; D gene unclear. V dropped 9 bases and J dropped 7 bases, with 9 bases sitting between them. The CDR3 contains 10 residues. Germline V gene data show CDR1 as SNHLY and CDR2 as FYNNEI. This CDR3 is CARGSVGYTF. The DNA for the CDR3 is TGTGCCAGGGGGTCGGTTGGCTACACCTTC.

Here the CDR3 reads CASGFLNSYNEQFF. CDR3 sequence (DNA): TGTGCTAGTGGTTTTCTAAACTCCTACAATGAGCAGTTCTTC. The chain links TRBV12-5 to TRBJ2-1; no clear D. The CDR3 has 14 amino acids. Germline values: CDR1 LGHNT, CDR2 FRNRAP. V was cut by 3 bases and J by 0 bases, with 6 bases left in between.

The chain carries TRBV28 and TRBJ2-5; D assignment may be TRBD1 or TRBD2 (6 bases each). Germline assignment: CDR1 MDHEN and CDR2 SYDVKM. V lost 1 base to trimming and J lost 5 bases, with 14 bases between them. This CDR3 region has 15 residues. The CDR3 loop reads CASSLYTGRRETQYF. CDR3 nucleotides: TGTGCCAGCAGTTTATATACAGGGAGGCGGGAGACCCAGTACTTC.

The chain recombines TRBV29-1 with TRBJ2-7; 8 bases map to TRBD1. Trimming cost V 4 bases and J 3 bases; bases outside gene matches: 8. This CDR3 spans 14 amino acids. Per the germline V gene, CDR1 is SQVTM and CDR2 is ANQGSEA. The CDR3 bases are TGCAGCGTTGTAGGGCAGGGGGCGGTCTACGAGCAGTACTTC. It encodes CSVVGQGAVYEQYF.

This chain uses TRBV15 with TRBJ2-7; TRBD2 matches 7 bases. The V gene's germline CDR1 is LNHNV and CDR2 YYDKDF (reference sequence). Germline trimming cut 3 bases from V and 0 bases from J; bases unmatched to any gene: 5. CDR3 length: 15 amino acids. The CDR3 loop reads CATSRWEGSSYEQYF. Here the CDR3 DNA reads TGTGCCACCAGCAGGTGGGAGGGAAGCTCCTACGAGCAGTACTTC.

This clone was recorded once. The chain combines TRBV2 with TRBJ1-4, with 9 bases matching TRBD1. CDR1 is SNHLY, CDR2 FYNNEI, per germline. The CDR3 covers 21 residues. V was clipped by 6 bases and J by 7 bases; unmatched bases: 27. CDR3 in DNA: TGTGCCAGCAGGGGGGCGGGCGCGAACCGGGACAGGGTAAAAGTTGGTGAAAAACTGTTTTTT. It encodes CASRGAGANRDRVKVGEKLFF.

This clone was seen a single time. This sequence joins TRBV5-5 and TRBJ2-7; D call uncertain. Trimming removed 4 bases at V and 3 bases at J, with 11 bases between. The germline gives CDR1 SGHKS, CDR2 YYEKEE (reference sequence). The CDR3 has 13 residues. In DNA, the CDR3 is TGTGCCAGCAGCCCTTCCCCTTTCTACGAGCAGTACTTC. Amino acid sequence: CASSPSPFYEQYF.

The chain joins TRBV4-1 to TRBJ2-7, with a tentative D call TRBD2 (7 bases). V was cut by 3 bases and J by 3 bases, with 15 bases left in between. There are 15 residues in the CDR3. Germline V gives CDR1 MGHRA, CDR2 YSYEKL. CDR3 sequence: CASSQGGGRGYEQYF. The CDR3, as DNA: TGCGCCAGCAGCCAGGGGGGGGGCAGGGGCTACGAGCAGTACTTC.

The table lists this clone with many counts. The chain recombines TRBV5-1 with TRBJ1-3; 11 bases are a match to TRBD1. The CDR3 is 16 amino acids. Germline CDR1 is SGHRS and CDR2 is YFSETQ. V was clipped by 4 bases and J by 2 bases; unmatched bases: 5. CDR3 coding DNA: TGCGCCAGCAGCCCTGGGACAGGGGGAACTGGAAACACCATATATTTT. Protein sequence: CASSPGTGGTGNTIYF.

A remark on this clone: Other DNA sequences in the sample encode the same CDR3. CDR3 in amino acids: CASTRWSVRRSYEQYF. For the CDR3, the DNA is TGTGCCAGCACCCGTTGGAGCGTTCGTAGATCCTACGAGCAGTACTTC. The chain couples TRBV28 to TRBJ2-7; unclear D gene. This CDR3 region has 16 residues. The germline V and J ends were trimmed by 7 bases and 1 base, with 20 bases remaining between them. CDR1 is MDHEN and CDR2 is SYDVKM in the germline V gene. The full variable domain, with the rest looked up from reference TRBV28 and TRBJ2-7, is DVKVTQSSRYLVKRTGEKVFLECVQDMDHENMFWYRQDPGLGLRLIYFSYDVKMKEKGDIPEGYSVSREKKERFSLILESASTNQTSMYLCASTRWSVRRSYEQYFGPGTRLTVT.

J is TRBJ1-1 and V is TRBV5-4, with 11 bases matching TRBD1. The length of the CDR3 is 15 residues. CDR1 and CDR2 from the germline V gene are SGHNT and YYREEE (reference sequence). The J segment lost 5 bases and the V segment lost 1 base, leaving 4 bases of the junction unmatched. The CDR3 region is CASSLSGTGGTEAFF. Here the CDR3 DNA reads TGTGCCAGCAGCTTGTCTGGGACAGGGGGGACTGAAGCTTTCTTT.

V is TRBV5-4 and J is TRBJ2-2; D not resolved. This CDR3 region has 12 residues. The V and J ends lost 0 bases and 7 bases respectively, with 4 bases between them. The germline V gene encodes CDR1 SGHNT and CDR2 YYREEE (reference sequence). This CDR3 is CASSLERGELFF. For the CDR3, the DNA is TGTGCCAGCAGCTTGGAGCGCGGGGAGCTGTTTTTT. Filled out from reference TRBV5-4 and TRBJ2-2, the complete variable domain reads ETGVTQSPTHLIKTRGQQVTLRCSSQSGHNTVSWYQQALGQGPQFIFQYYREEENGRGNFPPRFSGLQFPNYSSELNVNALELDDSALYLCASSLERGELFFGEGSRLTVL.

This clone turned up a few times. The chain uses TRBV6-5 and TRBJ1-3; no definite D call. Germline CDR1 MNHEY, CDR2 SVGAGI. The germline V and J ends were trimmed by 2 bases and 2 bases, with 13 bases remaining between them. The CDR3 spans 16 residues. The CDR3 sequence is CASSYGRTTTGNTIYF. The CDR3 region has the DNA TGTGCCAGCAGTTACGGAAGGACGACTACTGGAAACACCATATATTTT.

The chain is built from TRBV28 and TRBJ2-1, with TRBD1 matching over 8 bases. Germline loops: CDR1 MDHEN, CDR2 SYDVKM. Trimming took 4 bases from V and 8 from J; bases not matched to a gene: 10. The CDR3 has 15 residues. CDR3 in amino acids: CASSSQGAEGDEQFF. The CDR3 coding sequence is TGTGCCAGCAGTTCCCAGGGGGCTGAAGGGGATGAGCAGTTCTTC.

The CDR3 here is CASSLAIGQAYGYTF. CDR3 coding DNA: TGCGCCAGCAGCTTGGCGATCGGACAGGCCTATGGCTACACCTTC. This chain links TRBV5-1 with TRBJ1-2, with TRBD1 matching over 7 bases. Germline CDR1 reads SGHRS; CDR2 reads YFSETQ. Trimming at V came to 0 bases and at J to 4 bases, leaving 6 bases not matched to a gene. CDR3 size: 15 residues.

This rearrangement joins TRBV7-2 to TRBJ2-7, with 7 bases identical to TRBD1. Per germline, CDR1 SGHTA and CDR2 FQGNSA. V shed 6 bases and J 0 bases; nucleotides not matched to a gene: 8. There are 15 residues in the CDR3. This chain's CDR3 is CASSLLGTASYEQYF. The CDR3 DNA follows: TGTGCCAGCAGTCTTCTGGGGACAGCCTCCTACGAGCAGTACTTC.

This rearrangement joins TRBV4-3 to TRBJ2-5, with TRBD2 identical over 13 bases. This CDR3 has 17 residues. CDR1 LGHNA and CDR2 YSLEER come from the germline V gene. Trimming removed 4 bases from V and 5 bases from J; junction bases left unmatched: 10. The CDR3 nucleotides read TGCGCCAGCAGCCCCGGACTAGCGGGAGAGGGGCGGGAGACCCAGTACTTC. This encodes CASSPGLAGEGRETQYF.

The J gene is TRBJ2-2, the V gene TRBV7-3; 9 bases fit TRBD2. J lost 1 base, V lost 0 bases, and 3 bases had no gene match. CDR1 is SGHTA, CDR2 FQGTGA, per germline. The CDR3 covers 17 residues. DNA of the CDR3: TGTGCCAGCAGCTTAACGCTAGCGGGACGGAACACCGGGGAGCTGTTTTTT. Amino acids: CASSLTLAGRNTGELFF.

The rearrangement joins TRBV4-3 to TRBJ2-7; no reliable D call. Germline V gives CDR1 LGHNA, CDR2 YSLEER. Trimming removed 0 bases at V and 3 bases at J, with 9 bases between. The CDR3 spans 14 residues. The CDR3 is CASSQEVSIYEQYF. Written as DNA, the CDR3 is TGCGCCAGCAGCCAAGAGGTCAGCATCTACGAGCAGTACTTC.

This chain uses TRBV5-1 with TRBJ2-3, with D perhaps being TRBD1 or TRBD2 (5 bases each). This CDR3 spans 15 amino acids. Germline V gene lookup returns CDR1 SGHRS and CDR2 YFSETQ. The V gene lost 1 base and the J gene lost 5 bases, with 14 bases spanning the gap. This CDR3 reads CASSLRSGTKDTQYF. The CDR3 DNA reads TGCGCCAGCAGCTTGCGATCAGGGACGAAAGATACGCAGTATTTT.

DNA of the CDR3: TGTGCCAGCAGCCCCGGGACTAGCGGTGGTCAAGAGACCCAGTACTTC. This gives the protein CASSPGTSGGQETQYF. V is TRBV9 and J is TRBJ2-5; TRBD2 aligns across 11 bases. This CDR3 has 16 residues. With 4 bases clipped from V and 2 bases from J, the junction kept 7 bases outside the gene matches. Germline CDR1 is SGDLS and CDR2 is YYNGEE.